This T cell receptor (beta chain) is drawn from a study of blood T cell repertoires in COVID-19. Study-level background: Material from acute and convalescent COVID-19 was sourced from the United States, Italy and Spain. The cDNA or gDNA used as material had been derived from T cells, B-cell-depleted T cells, or PBMCs.

The data were produced by immunoSEQ multiplex PCR, yet TCRdb's version contains in-frame clones alone and is incomplete. The sample has approximately 130,000 clones; 86% are singletons. The germline V gene encodes CDR1 SGHVS and CDR2 FNYEAQ. The length of the CDR3 is 12 residues. Trimming took 5 bases from V and 0 from J, leaving 4 bases between them. This sequence joins TRBV7-6 and TRBJ1-1, with unresolved D. Sequenced sample: PBMCs or T cells enriched from blood (not recorded which). This receptor was identified in a woman in her forties or fifties who had recovered from COVID-19. The CDR3 reads CASSGVNTEAFF. The CDR3 DNA reads TGTGCCAGCAGCGGAGTGAACACTGAAGCTTTCTTT.